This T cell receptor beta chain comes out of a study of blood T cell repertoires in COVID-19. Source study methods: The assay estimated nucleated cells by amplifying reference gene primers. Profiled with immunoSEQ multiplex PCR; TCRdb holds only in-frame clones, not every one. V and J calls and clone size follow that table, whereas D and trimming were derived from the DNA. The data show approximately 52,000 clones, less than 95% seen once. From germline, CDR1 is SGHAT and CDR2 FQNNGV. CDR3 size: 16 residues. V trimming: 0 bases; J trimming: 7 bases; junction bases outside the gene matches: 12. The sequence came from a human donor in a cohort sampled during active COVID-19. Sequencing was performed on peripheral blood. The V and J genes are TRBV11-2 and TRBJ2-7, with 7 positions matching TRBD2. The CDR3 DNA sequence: TGTGCCAGCAGCTTAGATCTTTGGACTAGGCCTTCTGAGCAGTACTTC. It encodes CASSLDLWTRPSEQYF.